The 31 T cell receptor beta chains presented below share a single source sample, sequenced in a study of T cells in Graves' hyperthyroidism and ophthalmopathy. RNA transcripts gave rise to amplified TCR beta CDR3 regions. The HTBI primer set served for first-round RT-PCR of the TCR CDR3. TCRdb reprocessed the multiplex PCR reads with MiXCR, giving one entry per CDR3 protein. The table records hundreds of thousands of distinct CDR3 sequences, about 22% of them present only once. Material for sequencing was blood. Every receptor here comes from a woman aged 70-85 years with Graves' ophthalmopathy.

This clonotype was counted ten times or more. The V and J genes are TRBV15 and TRBJ2-3; 9 bases are a match to TRBD2. Germline trimming cut 8 bases from V and 0 bases from J; bases unmatched to any gene: 9. This CDR3 is 16 amino acids long. In germline, CDR1 is LNHNV, CDR2 YYDKDF (reference sequence). In DNA form, the CDR3 reads TGTGCCACCCTTACGACTAGCGGAAGGAGCACAGATACGCAGTATTTT. Residues: CATLTTSGRSTDTQYF. Complete variable domain (other parts from reference TRBV15 and TRBJ2-3): DAMVIQNPRYQVTQFGKPVTLSCSQTLNHNVMYWYQQKSSQAPKLLFHYYDKDFNNEADTPDNFQSRRPNTSFCFLDIRSPGLGDTAMYLCATLTTSGRSTDTQYFGPGTRLTVL.

This clonotype turned up a few times. The chain is built from TRBV3-1 and TRBJ1-1, with 8 bases lining up with TRBD1. This CDR3 has 15 amino acids. Germline CDR1 LGHDT, CDR2 YNNKEL (reference sequence). Losses at the gene ends were 1 base for V and 4 bases for J; bases not matched to a gene: 5. The CDR3 coding sequence is TGTGCCAGCAGCCAAGCGACAGGGGTTGGCACTGAAGCTTTCTTT. Translating gives CASSQATGVGTEAFF.

This clonotype was seen a few times. The chain has TRBV29-1 and TRBJ1-3; D gene ambiguous. CDR1 is SQVTM and CDR2 is ANQGSEA in the germline V gene. CDR3 length equals 16 residues. Trimming removed 4 bases from V and 4 bases from J, with 20 bases in between. Here the CDR3 reads CSVGGSRTSPGNTIYF. CDR3 sequence (DNA): TGCAGCGTTGGTGGCTCCCGGACCTCTCCCGGAAACACCATATATTTT.

This clonotype was seen ten or more times. DNA for the CDR3: TGTGCCAGCAGTTCCTTACGGGACAGGGATAAAGCTTTCTTT. This encodes CASSSLRDRDKAFF. The chain couples TRBV2 to TRBJ1-1; 9 bases align to TRBD1. The ends lost 5 bases at V and 9 bases at J; junction bases unmatched: 10. The germline CDR1 and CDR2 sequences are SNHLY and FYNNEI. This CDR3 is built from 14 residues.

The chain recombines TRBV25-1 with TRBJ1-3; D might be TRBD1 (6 bases). V shed 6 bases and J shed 0 bases, with 27 bases lying between them. CDR3 size: 20 residues. Germline CDR1 reads MGHDK; CDR2 reads SYGVNS. The CDR3 loop is CASSPWTAGATFSSGNTIYF. CDR3 nucleotides: TGTGCCAGCAGCCCTTGGACAGCCGGGGCCACCTTTAGCTCTGGAAACACCATATATTTT.

The V gene is TRBV29-1, the J gene TRBJ1-2; 8 bases are shared with TRBD1. Trimming cost V 1 base and J 3 bases; bases outside gene matches: 4. Germline assignment: CDR1 SQVTM and CDR2 ANQGSEA. The length of the CDR3 is 14 residues. DNA of the CDR3: TGCAGCGTTGAAGCCTTGGGACAGGACTATGGCTACACCTTC. Its protein product is CSVEALGQDYGYTF.

In its sample, this clonotype was seen a few times. The chain couples TRBV7-3 to TRBJ2-2; 8 positions agree with TRBD2. There are 18 residues in the CDR3. Trimming at V came to 1 base and at J to 4 bases, leaving 11 bases not matched to a gene. CDR1 is SGHTA, CDR2 FQGTGA, per germline. The CDR3 nucleotides read TGTGCCAGCAGCTTAATTTCGTTCGGGACTAGTGGCACCGGGGAGCTGTTTTTT. It specifies CASSLISFGTSGTGELFF.

As concerns this clonotype: Just one base apart from a much larger clone, this may be a read error. V and J are TRBV11-2 and TRBJ1-2; unclear D gene. The CDR3 has 16 residues. Looked up from germline, CDR1 is SGHAT and CDR2 is FQNNGV. For the CDR3, the DNA is TGTGCCAGCACTCTCGATCCGGGAAGCGTTAGCTATAGCTACACCTTC. This codes for CASTLDPGSVSYSYTF.

This clonotype has ten or more counts. Here the CDR3 DNA reads TGTGCCAGCAGCCCCGTGACTAGTTTCAATGAGCAGTTCTTC. Encoded protein: CASSPVTSFNEQFF. The V call is TRBV7-2, the J call TRBJ2-1, with D maybe TRBD2 (6 bases). This CDR3 region has 14 residues. V was clipped by 5 bases and J by 6 bases, with 14 bases between them. Germline V CDR1 and CDR2: SGHTA, FQGNSA.

Worth noting for this clonotype: The junction shows a germline mismatch at one end, possibly a read error. The rearrangement uses TRBV28 and TRBJ2-2; D might be TRBD2 (5 bases). CDR1 is MDHEN and CDR2 is SYDVKM in the germline V gene. The CDR3 sequence is 13 residues long. In DNA form, the CDR3 reads TGTGCCAGCATGGACTCGAACACCGGGAAGCTGTTTTTT. It translates to CASMDSNTGKLFF.

The V call is TRBV7-2, the J call TRBJ2-7, with TRBD2 matching 10 bases. The CDR3 has 16 residues. Germline CDR1 is SGHTA and CDR2 is FQGNSA. Trimming took 0 bases from V and 6 from J; bases not matched to a gene: 8. The CDR3 region has the DNA TGTGCCAGCAGCTTAGCGCTAGCGGGAGTAGGCAGCGAGCAGTACTTC. This gives the protein CASSLALAGVGSEQYF.

The genes are TRBV6-1 and TRBJ2-1; 12 bases are shared with TRBD2. CDR1 and CDR2 from the germline V gene are MNHNS and SASEGT. The CDR3 has 13 residues. V dropped 7 bases and J dropped 9; count of bases not matched to a gene: 4. CDR3 DNA sequence: TGTGCCAGCATTGGACTAGCGGGAAGTGAGCAGTTCTTC. Protein product: CASIGLAGSEQFF.

This clonotype was observed a few times. The V and J genes are TRBV6-1 and TRBJ1-2, with 7 positions matching TRBD1. Germline V CDR1 and CDR2: MNHNS, SASEGT. This CDR3 has 16 residues. With 7 bases clipped from V and 7 bases from J, the junction kept 18 bases outside the gene matches. The CDR3 loop is CASKSMGTGATFGYTF. In DNA form, the CDR3 reads TGTGCCAGCAAGTCAATGGGTACAGGGGCGACTTTTGGCTACACCTTC.

This rearrangement joins TRBV7-2 to TRBJ2-1, with D possibly being TRBD2 (6 bases). The CDR3 has 15 amino acids. Trimming took off 2 bases at V and 8 bases at J, with 16 bases between the two ends. Germline V CDR1 and CDR2: SGHTA, FQGNSA. The CDR3 loop is CASSLILAQGYEQFF. DNA for the CDR3: TGTGCCAGCAGCTTAATACTAGCTCAAGGATATGAGCAGTTCTTC.

The CDR3 reads CASREEGNTIYF. DNA of the CDR3: TGCGCCAGCAGAGAGGAAGGAAACACCATATATTTT. The V call is TRBV5-1, the J call TRBJ1-3; D is unclear. The V and J ends lost 5 bases and 4 bases respectively, with 7 bases between them. There are 12 residues in the CDR3. CDR1 and CDR2 from the germline V gene are SGHRS and YFSETQ.

This clonotype was found many times. The chain links TRBV6-1 to TRBJ1-2; D gene unclear. This CDR3 is built from 14 residues. Trimming cost V 3 bases and J 4 bases, with 12 bases left between them. CDR1 is MNHNS, CDR2 SASEGT, per germline. CDR3 coding DNA: TGTGCCAGCAGTGAGCAGGAAGCATTCTATGGCTACACCTTC. Translating gives CASSEQEAFYGYTF.

This clonotype showed up just a few times. This chain links TRBV27 with TRBJ2-3; D is unclear. Trimming shortened V by 3 bases and J by 11 bases, and 15 bases separated the two germline ends. Germline assignment: CDR1 MNHEY and CDR2 SMNVEV (reference sequence). This CDR3 spans 13 amino acids. CDR3 DNA sequence: TGTGCCAGCAGTTTCCAGGCCCTATCACGGCAGTATTTT. Amino acids: CASSFQALSRQYF.

This clonotype was detected many times. The rearrangement links TRBV28 to TRBJ2-7; no clear D gene. V was pared by 4 bases and J by 2 bases, with 12 bases between. Germline V gives CDR1 MDHEN, CDR2 SYDVKM. The CDR3 covers 14 residues. The CDR3 is CASSSLSITYEQYF. The CDR3 DNA reads as TGTGCCAGCAGTTCCCTATCGATCACCTACGAGCAGTACTTC.

This clonotype has only a few counts. The chain links TRBV14 to TRBJ1-4; D gene uncertain. Germline CDR1 is SGHDN and CDR2 is FVKESK. The V gene lost 2 bases and the J gene lost 5 bases, with 6 bases spanning the gap. This CDR3 comprises 13 residues. CDR3 in DNA: TGTGCCAGCAGCCAAAGGTTGAATGAAAAACTGTTTTTT. Residues: CASSQRLNEKLFF.

This clonotype was counted a few times. J is TRBJ1-4 and V is TRBV3-1; 7 positions match TRBD1. CDR3 length: 16 amino acids. Germline V gene sequence: CDR1 LGHDT, CDR2 YNNKEL (reference sequence). Trimming at V came to 4 bases and at J to 8 bases, leaving 13 bases not matched to a gene. The CDR3 loop reads CASSPPPTGLGEKLFF. The CDR3 DNA reads as TGTGCCAGCAGCCCACCTCCGACAGGGCTGGGGGAAAAACTGTTTTTT. Based on the CDR3 plus reference TRBV3-1 and TRBJ1-4, the full variable domain is DTAVSQTPKYLVTQMGNDKSIKCEQNLGHDTMYWYKQDSKKFLKIMFSYNNKELIINETVPNRFSPKSPDKAHLNLHINSLELGDSAVYFCASSPPPTGLGEKLFFGSGTQLSVL.

This clonotype was picked up many times. The chain combines TRBV7-2 with TRBJ1-2; TRBD1 is a possible D gene (6 bases). CDR1 is SGHTA and CDR2 is FQGNSA in the germline V gene. The CDR3 length is 15 residues. Trimming removed 6 bases at V and 1 base at J, with 15 bases between. Here the CDR3 reads CASSSGQSLNYGYTF. In DNA, the CDR3 is TGTGCCAGCAGTTCCGGACAGAGCCTTAACTATGGCTACACCTTC.

This clonotype was counted ten times or more. This chain joins TRBV28 and TRBJ1-1, with D possibly matching TRBD1 (5 bases). Germline values: CDR1 MDHEN, CDR2 SYDVKM. This CDR3 has 16 amino acids. The V and J ends lost 3 bases and 2 bases respectively, with 16 bases between them. CDR3 nucleotide sequence: TGTGCCAGCAGTTTCTCCTCGGGCAGGGTTAACACTGAAGCTTTCTTT. It specifies CASSFSSGRVNTEAFF.

About this clonotype itself: This may be a read error: a much more frequent sequence differs by one nucleotide. The rearrangement uses TRBV29-1 and TRBJ2-7; 11 nucleotides agree with TRBD2. CDR3 size: 12 residues. With V trimmed by 7 bases and J by 6 bases, 5 bases remained unmatched. Germline loops: CDR1 SQVTM, CDR2 ANQGSEA. CDR3 coding DNA: TGCAGCGGTGGGACTAGCGGCCCCGAGCAGTACTTC. It translates to CSGGTSGPEQYF.

V usage is TRBV6-1 and J usage is TRBJ2-7; D perhaps matches TRBD1 (5 bases). The CDR3 has 15 residues. Trimming left V 0 bases short and J 4 bases short, with 13 bases between. The germline V gene has CDR1 MNHNS and CDR2 SASEGT. CDR3 protein: CASSEAQESPYEQYF. The CDR3 DNA follows: TGTGCCAGCAGTGAAGCACAGGAAAGCCCTTACGAGCAGTACTTC.

This clonotype came up a few times. The chain employs TRBV10-3 and TRBJ2-3, with D possibly matching TRBD2 (7 bases). The V gene lost 4 bases and the J gene lost 0 bases, with 11 bases spanning the gap. The CDR3 sequence is 15 residues long. The germline V gene has CDR1 ENHRY and CDR2 SYGVKD. The CDR3 here is CAISVGGPSTDTQYF. The DNA of the CDR3 is TGTGCCATCAGTGTCGGGGGGCCTAGCACAGATACGCAGTATTTT.

This clonotype has more than one count but fewer than ten. V usage is TRBV4-1 and J usage is TRBJ2-7, with TRBD2 matching over 7 bases. Germline-derived CDR1 and CDR2 are MGHRA and YSYEKL. The CDR3 is made up of 15 amino acids. V lost 5 bases, J lost 2 bases, and 9 bases stayed unmatched. In DNA, the CDR3 is TGCGCCAGCAGCGCCCGGGGGGTTATACCCTACGAGCAGTACTTC. It translates to CASSARGVIPYEQYF.

The chain uses TRBV11-2 and TRBJ2-1; 7 nucleotides align to TRBD2. Germline lookup yields CDR1 SGHAT and CDR2 FQNNGV. CDR3 length: 13 amino acids. Germline trimming cut 6 bases from V and 7 bases from J; bases unmatched to any gene: 6. The CDR3 DNA reads as TGTGCCAGCAGGGGGGGGGGGGGGAATGAGCAGTTCTTC. Protein product: CASRGGGGNEQFF.

This clonotype was seen a handful of times. The chain uses TRBV20-1 and TRBJ2-7, with 7 bases lining up with TRBD1. The CDR3 is 13 residues long. The ends lost 8 bases at V and 2 bases at J; junction bases unmatched: 9. Germline CDR1 DFQATT, CDR2 SNEGSKA (reference sequence). CDR3 sequence reads: CSTKSGTAYEQYF. In DNA, the CDR3 is TGCAGTACCAAATCCGGGACAGCCTACGAGCAGTACTTC.

This clonotype turned up a few times. The V call is TRBV6-1, the J call TRBJ2-3, with 12 bases identical to TRBD2. CDR3 length equals 14 residues. Per germline, CDR1 MNHNS and CDR2 SASEGT. The J segment lost 4 bases and the V segment lost 8 bases, leaving 4 bases of the junction unmatched. The CDR3 loop is CASATSGRPDTQYF. CDR3 DNA: TGTGCCAGCGCGACTAGCGGGAGACCAGATACGCAGTATTTT.

This clonotype turned up a few times. The gene calls are TRBV5-4 and TRBJ2-3; TRBD1 matches at 8 bases. Trimming removed 4 bases from V and 6 bases from J; junction bases left unmatched: 4. Germline V lookup: CDR1 SGHNT, CDR2 YYREEE (reference sequence). The CDR3 runs to 13 residues. In nucleotides, the CDR3 is TGTGCCAGCAGCGAGGACAGGGCGGATACGCAGTATTTT. It translates to CASSEDRADTQYF.

There are a few counts of this clonotype. The rearrangement links TRBV12-3 or TRBV12-4 to TRBJ2-5; 8 bases are shared with TRBD2. The CDR3 has 14 amino acids. V shed 2 bases, J shed 3 bases, and the junction held 2 bases outside the gene matches. CDR3 nucleotides: TGTGCCAGCAGTTTAAGTAGCGGGGAAGAGACCCAGTACTTC. It codes for CASSLSSGEETQYF.